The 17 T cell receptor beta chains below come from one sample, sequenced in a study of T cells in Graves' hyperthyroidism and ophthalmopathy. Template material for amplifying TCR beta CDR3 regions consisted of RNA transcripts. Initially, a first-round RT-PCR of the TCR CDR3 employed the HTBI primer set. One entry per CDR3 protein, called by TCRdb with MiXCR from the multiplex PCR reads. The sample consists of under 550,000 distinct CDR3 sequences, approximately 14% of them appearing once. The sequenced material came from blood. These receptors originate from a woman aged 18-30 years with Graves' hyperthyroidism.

The CDR3 coding sequence is TGCGCCAGCAGCTTAGTCGAGACAGGGCCCTACGAGCAGTACTTC. This codes for CASSLVETGPYEQYF. The genes are TRBV5-1 and TRBJ2-7; 7 bases line up with TRBD1. Unmatched junction bases numbered 7, after V lost 2 bases and J lost 2 bases. This CDR3 contains 15 residues. Germline V gene sequence: CDR1 SGHRS, CDR2 YFSETQ. The full variable domain, its missing parts supplied by reference TRBV5-1 and TRBJ2-7, is KAGVTQTPRYLIKTRGQQVTLSCSPISGHRSVSWYQQTPGQGLQFLFEYFSETQRNKGNFPGRFSGRQFSNSRSEMNVSTLELGDSALYLCASSLVETGPYEQYFGPGTRLTVT.

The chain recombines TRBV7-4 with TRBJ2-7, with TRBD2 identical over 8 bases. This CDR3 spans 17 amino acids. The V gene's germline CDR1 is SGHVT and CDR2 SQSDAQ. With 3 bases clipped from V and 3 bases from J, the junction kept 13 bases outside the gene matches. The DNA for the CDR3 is TGTGCCAGCAGCTTTTACTTAGGGACTAGGCGAAACTACGAGCAGTACTTC. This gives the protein CASSFYLGTRRNYEQYF.

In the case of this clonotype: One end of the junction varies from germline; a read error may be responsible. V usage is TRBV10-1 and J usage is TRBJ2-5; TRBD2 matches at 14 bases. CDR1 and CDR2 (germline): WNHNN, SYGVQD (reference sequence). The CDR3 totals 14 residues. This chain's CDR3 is CASSPGLAGEAQYF. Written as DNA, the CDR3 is TGCGCCAGCAGTCCGGGACTAGCGGGAGAGGCCCAGTACTTC.

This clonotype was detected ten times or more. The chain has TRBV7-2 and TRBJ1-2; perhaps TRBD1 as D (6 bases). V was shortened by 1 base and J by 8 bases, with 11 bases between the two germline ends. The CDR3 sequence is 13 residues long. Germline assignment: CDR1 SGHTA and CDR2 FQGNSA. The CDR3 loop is CASSLDRANGYTF. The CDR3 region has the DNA TGTGCCAGCAGCTTAGACAGGGCCAACGGCTACACCTTC.

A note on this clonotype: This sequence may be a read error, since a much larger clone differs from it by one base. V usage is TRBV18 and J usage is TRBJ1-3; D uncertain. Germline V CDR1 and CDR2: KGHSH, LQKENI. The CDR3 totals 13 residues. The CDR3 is CASSGASGSTIYF. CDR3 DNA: TGTGCCAGCTCGGGTGCTTCTGGAAGCACCATATATTTT. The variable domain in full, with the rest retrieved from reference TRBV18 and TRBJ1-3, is NAGVMQNPRHLVRRRGQEARLRCSPMKGHSHVYWYRQLPEEGLKFMVYLQKENIIDESGMPKERFSAEFPKEGPSILRIQQVVRGDSAAYFCASSGASGSTIYFGEGSWLTVV.

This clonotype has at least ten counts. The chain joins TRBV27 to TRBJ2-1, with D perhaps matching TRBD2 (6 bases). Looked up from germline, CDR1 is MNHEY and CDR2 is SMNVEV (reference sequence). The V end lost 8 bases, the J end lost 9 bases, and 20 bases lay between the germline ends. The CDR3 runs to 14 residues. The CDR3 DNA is TGTGCCAGCCACAGTTACTTTGGCGGGACTGAGCAGTTCTTC. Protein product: CASHSYFGGTEQFF.

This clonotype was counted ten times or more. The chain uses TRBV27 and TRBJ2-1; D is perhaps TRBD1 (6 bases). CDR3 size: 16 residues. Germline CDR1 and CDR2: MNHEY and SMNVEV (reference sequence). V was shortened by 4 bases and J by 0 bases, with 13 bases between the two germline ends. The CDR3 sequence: CASSSGDGSSYNEQFF. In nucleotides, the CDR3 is TGTGCCAGCAGTTCAGGGGACGGTAGCTCCTACAATGAGCAGTTCTTC.

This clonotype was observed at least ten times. This chain's CDR3 is CASTTLNTIYF. CDR3 DNA sequence: TGTGCCAGCACCACCCTCAACACCATATATTTT. The rearrangement links TRBV28 to TRBJ1-3; no clear D gene. The V and J ends lost 7 bases and 7 bases respectively, with 8 bases between them. This CDR3 is built from 11 residues. Germline-derived CDR1 and CDR2 are MDHEN and SYDVKM. Full variable domain (missing parts from reference TRBV28 and TRBJ1-3): DVKVTQSSRYLVKRTGEKVFLECVQDMDHENMFWYRQDPGLGLRLIYFSYDVKMKEKGDIPEGYSVSREKKERFSLILESASTNQTSMYLCASTTLNTIYFGEGSWLTVV.

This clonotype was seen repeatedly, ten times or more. CDR3 bases: TGTGCCATCAGGACTCAGGGGTTACCTGAAGCTTTCTTT. Translating it yields CAIRTQGLPEAFF. The chain combines TRBV10-3 with TRBJ1-1, with D possibly matching TRBD1 (6 bases). V lost 6 bases and J 6 bases, leaving 14 bases between the germline ends. Germline CDR1 and CDR2: ENHRY and SYGVKD. The CDR3 consists of 13 residues.

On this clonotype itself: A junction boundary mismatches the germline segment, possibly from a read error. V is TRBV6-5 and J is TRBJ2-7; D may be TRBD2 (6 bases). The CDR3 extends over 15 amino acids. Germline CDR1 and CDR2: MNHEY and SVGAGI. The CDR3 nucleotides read TGTGCCAGCAGTTACTCGGCAGGGAGGATCTACAAGCAGTACTTC. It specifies CASSYSAGRIYKQYF.

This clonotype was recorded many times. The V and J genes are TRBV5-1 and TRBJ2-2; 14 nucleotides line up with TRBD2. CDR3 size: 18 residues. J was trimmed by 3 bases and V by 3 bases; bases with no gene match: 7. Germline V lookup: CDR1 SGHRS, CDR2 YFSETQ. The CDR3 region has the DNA TGCGCCAGCAGCTACGGACTAGCGGGAGGTTTGGACACCGGGGAGCTGTTTTTT. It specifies CASSYGLAGGLDTGELFF.

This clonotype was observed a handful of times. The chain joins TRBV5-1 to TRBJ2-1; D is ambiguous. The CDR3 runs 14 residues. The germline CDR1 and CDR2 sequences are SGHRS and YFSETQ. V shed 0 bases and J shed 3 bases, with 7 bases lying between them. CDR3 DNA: TGCGCCAGCAGCTTGGGTAGGGTCTACAATGAGCAGTTCTTC. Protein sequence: CASSLGRVYNEQFF.

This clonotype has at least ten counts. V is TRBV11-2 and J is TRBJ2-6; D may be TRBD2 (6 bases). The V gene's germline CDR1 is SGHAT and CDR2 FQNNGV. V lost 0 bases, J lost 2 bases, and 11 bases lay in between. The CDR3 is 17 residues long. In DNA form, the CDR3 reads TGTGCCAGCAGCTTAGAACGGGGGTTAGCTGGGGCCAACGTCCTGACTTTC. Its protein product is CASSLERGLAGANVLTF.

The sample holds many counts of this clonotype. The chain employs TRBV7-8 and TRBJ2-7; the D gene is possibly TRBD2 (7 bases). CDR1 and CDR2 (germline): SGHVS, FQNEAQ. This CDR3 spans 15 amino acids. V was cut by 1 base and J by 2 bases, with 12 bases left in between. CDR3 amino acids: CASSLEGGETYEQYF. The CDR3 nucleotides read TGTGCCAGCAGCTTAGAGGGGGGGGAGACCTACGAGCAGTACTTC.

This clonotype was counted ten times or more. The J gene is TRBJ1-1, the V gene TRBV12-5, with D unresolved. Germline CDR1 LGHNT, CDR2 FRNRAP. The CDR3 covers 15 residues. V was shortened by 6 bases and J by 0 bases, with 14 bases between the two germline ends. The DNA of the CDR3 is TGTGCTAGTGGAGGGCAGCCAAAACTGAACACTGAAGCTTTCTTT. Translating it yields CASGGQPKLNTEAFF.

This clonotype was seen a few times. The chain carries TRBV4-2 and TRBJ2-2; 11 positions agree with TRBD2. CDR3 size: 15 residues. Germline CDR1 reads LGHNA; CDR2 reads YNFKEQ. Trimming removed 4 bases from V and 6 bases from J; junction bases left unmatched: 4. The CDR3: CASSLSGRGSGELFF. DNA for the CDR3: TGTGCCAGCAGCCTTAGCGGGAGGGGGTCCGGGGAGCTGTTTTTT.

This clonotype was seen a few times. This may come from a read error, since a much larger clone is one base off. CDR3: CAGSRGLAGTDTQYF. CDR3 bases: TGTGCCGGCAGCCGGGGACTAGCGGGAACAGATACGCAGTATTTT. This chain uses TRBV14 with TRBJ2-3, with TRBD2 identical over 13 bases. The CDR3 is 15 residues long. Germline CDR1 SGHDN, CDR2 FVKESK.